Sequencing of this T cell receptor (beta chain) was carried out in a study of human T cells and chemical hapten exposure. At the level of the study: Patients had diphenylcyclopropenone applied to the scalp weekly throughout the roughly 23-week study. DPC at 0.01% went onto the upper back in patch tests, read at 6 days.

The time point: patch test 1, 2 weeks after DPC sensitization. As for treatment: therapeutic diphenylcyclopropenone sensitization with weekly scalp DPC. Between the trimmed V and J ends, which lost 1 base and 5 bases, there was a span of 14 bases. This CDR3 is 15 amino acids long. Germline V gives CDR1 LGHDT, CDR2 YNNKEL (reference sequence). TCRdb processed the RACE reads anew with MiXCR; each CDR3 protein has one entry. The sample yields 180,000 or so distinct CDR3 sequences, about 20% seen once. Only a few counts were recorded for this clonotype. The clonotype was recovered from a woman aged 50 to 65 with alopecia areata. Some clones in this sample may be carry-over from other donors' samples. The V and J genes are TRBV3-1 and TRBJ1-1; no reliable D call. The sequencing used whole blood, collected in connection with sensitization to the hapten diphenylcyclopropenone (DPC). CDR3 sequence reads: CASSQGVDALTEAFF. In nucleotides, the CDR3 is TGTGCCAGCAGCCAAGGGGTGGACGCCTTGACTGAAGCTTTCTTT.